This T cell receptor beta chain was observed in a study of naive and memory T cell subsets. A UMI-containing oligonucleotide was joined by 3' ligation to the TCR cDNA template. Whole blood, 2 to 2.5 ml, came from adult healthy volunteers. In this sample, this clonotype turned up a few times. Amplification of ligated cDNA took four PCR rounds with SP2 and nested alpha and beta constant primers. TCRdb re-derived calls from the 5' RACE reads in MiXCR, one entry per CDR3 protein. The sample includes about 59,000 distinct CDR3 sequences, 6% to 8.5% seen only once; the top ten take roughly 19%. This receptor was taken from a female donor in good health.

CDR3 DNA: TGTGCCAGTAGTACGGGACAGGGAACCTACGAGCAGTACTTC. Translating gives CASSTGQGTYEQYF. The V call is TRBV19, the J call TRBJ2-7; 9 nucleotides match TRBD1. The CDR3 is 14 amino acids. The J segment lost 2 bases and the V segment lost 4 bases, leaving 3 bases of the junction unmatched. Per germline, CDR1 LNHDA and CDR2 SQIVND (reference sequence). The full variable domain, in which reference TRBV19 and TRBJ2-7 provide the parts outside the CDR3, is DGGITQSPKYLFRKEGQNVTLSCEQNLNHDAMYWYRQDPGQGLRLIYYSQIVNDFQKGDIAEGYSVSREKKESFPLTVTSAQKNPTAFYLCASSTGQGTYEQYFGPGTRLTVT.